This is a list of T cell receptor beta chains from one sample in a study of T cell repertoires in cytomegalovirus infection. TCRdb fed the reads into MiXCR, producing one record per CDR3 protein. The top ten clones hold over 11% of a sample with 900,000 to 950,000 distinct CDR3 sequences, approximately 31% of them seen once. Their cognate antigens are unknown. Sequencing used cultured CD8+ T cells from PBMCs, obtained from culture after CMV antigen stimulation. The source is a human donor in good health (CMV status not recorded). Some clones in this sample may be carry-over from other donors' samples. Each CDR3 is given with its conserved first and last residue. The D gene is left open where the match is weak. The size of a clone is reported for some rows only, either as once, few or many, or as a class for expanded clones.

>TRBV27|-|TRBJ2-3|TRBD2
CATAIGLASTQYF
TGTGCCACCGCCATTGGACTAGCGAGTACGCAGTATTTT
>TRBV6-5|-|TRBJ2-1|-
CASRHRRDEYNEQFF
TGTGCCAGCAGGCACCGCCGGGACGAATACAATGAGCAGTTCTTC
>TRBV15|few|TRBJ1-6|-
CATSRKGKSGSPLHF
TGTGCCACCAGCAGGAAAGGGAAGAGTGGTTCACCCCTCCACTTT
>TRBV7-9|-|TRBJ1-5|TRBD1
CASSAPGVTGHGDQPQHF
TGTGCCAGCAGTGCCCCAGGGGTGACAGGGCACGGGGACCAGCCCCAGCATTTT
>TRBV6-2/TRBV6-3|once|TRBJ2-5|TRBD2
CASSGLAAQETQYF
TGTGCCAGCAGTGGACTAGCGGCCCAAGAGACCCAGTACTTC
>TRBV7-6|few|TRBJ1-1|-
CASKGVRTEAFF
TGTGCCAGCAAGGGGGTGAGGACTGAAGCTTTCTTT
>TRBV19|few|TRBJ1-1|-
CASSIDSRTEAFF
TGTGCCAGTAGTATAGACAGCAGAACTGAAGCTTTCTTT
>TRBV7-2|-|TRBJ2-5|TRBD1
CASSLAWRTGDKGETQYF
TGTGCCAGCAGCTTAGCCTGGCGGACAGGGGATAAGGGAGAGACCCAGTACTTC
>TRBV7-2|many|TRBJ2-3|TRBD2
CASSSGLAVGASTDTQYF
TGTGCCAGCAGCTCGGGACTAGCGGTAGGAGCTAGCACAGATACGCAGTATTTT
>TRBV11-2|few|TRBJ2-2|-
CASSGFFRGQENTGELFF
TGTGCCAGCAGCGGGTTCTTCAGGGGTCAAGAAAACACCGGGGAGCTGTTTTTT
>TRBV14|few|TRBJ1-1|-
CASSFFGTQEAFF
TGTGCCAGCAGCTTCTTCGGGACCCAGGAAGCTTTCTTT
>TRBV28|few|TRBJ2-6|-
CASRHQVSGANVLTF
TGTGCCAGCAGACATCAGGTCTCTGGGGCCAACGTCCTGACTTTC
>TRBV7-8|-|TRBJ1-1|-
CASSSSYRRGVGTEAFF
TGTGCCAGCAGCTCCAGCTATCGGCGCGGAGTAGGCACTGAAGCTTTCTTT
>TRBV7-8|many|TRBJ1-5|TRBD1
CASSPGGFNQPQHF
TGTGCCAGCAGCCCAGGGGGTTTCAATCAGCCCCAGCATTTT
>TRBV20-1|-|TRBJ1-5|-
CSAPDVRQGNQPQHF
TGCAGTGCCCCCGATGTACGGCAGGGGAATCAGCCCCAGCATTTT
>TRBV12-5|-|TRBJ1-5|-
CASGPDRNNQPQHF
TGTGCTAGTGGTCCGGACAGAAACAATCAGCCCCAGCATTTT
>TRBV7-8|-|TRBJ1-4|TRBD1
CASSLWGQDEKLFF
TGTGCCAGCAGCTTATGGGGACAGGATGAAAAACTGTTTTTT
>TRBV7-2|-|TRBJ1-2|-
CASSPNGYTF
TGTGCCAGCAGCCCCAATGGCTACACCTTC
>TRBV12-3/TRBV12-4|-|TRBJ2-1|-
CASSRHPGTFNEQFF
TGTGCCAGCAGTAGACATCCCGGGACTTTTAATGAGCAGTTCTTC
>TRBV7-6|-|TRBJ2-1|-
CASSQDGIEQFF
TGTGCCAGCAGCCAGGACGGGATTGAGCAGTTCTTC
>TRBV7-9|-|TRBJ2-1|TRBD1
CASSPRTGGTYNEQFF
TGTGCCAGCAGCCCCCGGACAGGGGGGACCTACAATGAGCAGTTCTTC
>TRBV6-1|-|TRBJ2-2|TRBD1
CASSQTWTGINTGELFF
TGTGCCAGCAGTCAGACCTGGACAGGGATAAACACCGGGGAGCTGTTTTTT
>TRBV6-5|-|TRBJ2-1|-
CASSYSTGRYNEQFF
TGTGCCAGCAGTTACTCGACAGGCAGATACAATGAGCAGTTCTTC
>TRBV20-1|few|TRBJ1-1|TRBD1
CSARVIRGTVGDLNTEAFF
TGCAGTGCTAGAGTTATTAGGGGGACAGTGGGGGACTTGAACACTGAAGCTTTCTTT